The T cell receptor beta chain under discussion was sequenced for a study of T cells in Graves' hyperthyroidism and ophthalmopathy. Study results and limitations: Median prediction lead before ophthalmopathy onset was 5 to 7.5 months with the model.

Hyperthyroidism was newly diagnosed in patients aged 18 to 65 (duration under 2 months). Using RNA transcripts as the source, TCR beta CDR3 regions were amplified. The study used the HTBI primer set for a first-round RT-PCR of the TCR CDR3. TCRdb re-derived calls from the multiplex PCR reads in MiXCR, one entry per CDR3 protein. The sample has around 690,000 distinct CDR3 sequences, 15% to 20% seen once. A few counts support this clonotype. Its antigen is still unknown. The TCR originated in a man in his forties or fifties with Graves' hyperthyroidism. Material: blood.

The CDR3 loop is CASSVVQGTNEQFF. Here the CDR3 DNA reads TGTGCCAGCAGCGTAGTACAGGGAACTAATGAGCAGTTCTTC. V is TRBV9 and J is TRBJ2-1; possibly TRBD1 for D (6 bases). This CDR3 contains 14 residues. Germline assignment: CDR1 SGDLS and CDR2 YYNGEE. V was clipped by 0 bases and J by 7 bases, with 11 bases between them. The full variable domain, rest sourced from reference TRBV9 and TRBJ2-1, is DSGVTQTPKHLITATGQRVTLRCSPRSGDLSVYWYQQSLDQGLQFLIQYYNGEERAKGNILERFSAQQFPDLHSELNLSSLELGDSALYFCASSVVQGTNEQFFGPGTRLTVL.